These 11 T cell receptor beta chains share one sample of origin, sequenced in a study of cytomegalovirus exposure and HLA in healthy donors. Profiled with immunoSEQ multiplex PCR; TCRdb holds only in-frame clones, not every one. The sample records some 120,000 clones, 89% being singletons. Sequencing input: PBMCs. The source is a young man in good health and CMV-seronegative.

This clone has a single count. The V gene is TRBV4-3, the J gene TRBJ2-7; TRBD1 matches at 8 bases. This CDR3 spans 14 amino acids. The trim removed 5 bases at V and 7 bases at J, leaving 10 bases unmatched. Looked up from germline, CDR1 is LGHNA and CDR2 is YSLEER. The CDR3 coding sequence is TGCGCCAGCAGCGAGCGACAGGGGTTGGGAGAGCAGTACTTC. Protein sequence: CASSERQGLGEQYF.

The CDR3 bases are TGCGCCAGCAGTTCCCCGGGACACCATCGCTTCGAGCAGTACTTC. It codes for CASSSPGHHRFEQYF. This chain joins TRBV10-2 and TRBJ2-7; D is perhaps TRBD1 (6 bases). Germline CDR1 reads WSHSY; CDR2 reads SAAADI. Trimming cost V 5 bases and J 6 bases, with 20 bases left between them. CDR3 length: 15 amino acids.

This clone was recorded only once. V gene TRBV4-3 combines with J gene TRBJ1-5; D possibly corresponds to TRBD1 (5 bases). Germline-derived CDR1 and CDR2 are LGHNA and YSLEER. The length of the CDR3 is 14 residues. Trimming removed 2 bases from V and 7 bases from J, with 12 bases in between. CDR3 coding DNA: TGCGCCAGCAGCCAATCGGTACGGGGGCAGCCCCAGCATTTT. The encoded protein is CASSQSVRGQPQHF.

The chain employs TRBV5-4 and TRBJ2-3; unclear D gene. Trimming shortened V by 4 bases and J by 0 bases, and 15 bases separated the two germline ends. There are 16 residues in the CDR3. CDR1 and CDR2 (germline): SGHNT, YYREEE (reference sequence). In DNA form, the CDR3 reads TGTGCCAGCAGCCCGTCATTGGGCACTAGCACAGATACGCAGTATTTT. It yields the protein CASSPSLGTSTDTQYF.

V and J are TRBV16 and TRBJ1-1; D is unresolved. Trimming shortened V by 6 bases and J by 3 bases, and 11 bases separated the two germline ends. This CDR3 has 13 residues. Per the germline V gene, CDR1 is KGHSY and CDR2 is FQNENV. The DNA of the CDR3 is TGTGCCAGCAGTCCTGACACCTACACTGAAGCTTTCTTT. Residues: CASSPDTYTEAFF.

The rearrangement links TRBV5-6 to TRBJ2-7; TRBD1 agrees at 9 bases. This CDR3 is 17 amino acids long. J lost 0 bases, V lost 4 bases, and 11 bases had no gene match. Per germline, CDR1 SGHDT and CDR2 YYEEEE. The CDR3 region is CASSPYRTGESSYEQYF. The CDR3 region has the DNA TGTGCCAGCAGCCCCTACCGGACAGGGGAGAGCTCCTACGAGCAGTACTTC.

V is TRBV13 and J is TRBJ2-7; a weak D match, TRBD1 (6 bases). This CDR3 has 14 residues. V lost 5 bases and J lost 2, with 13 bases in between. Germline CDR1 is PRHDT and CDR2 is FYEKMQ (reference sequence). DNA for the CDR3: TGTGCCAGCAGCGCCCGGGACATCCCCTACGAGCAGTACTTC. Translating it yields CASSARDIPYEQYF.

The V call is TRBV6-5, the J call TRBJ2-7, with 10 bases fitting TRBD1. V trimming: 5 bases; J trimming: 0 bases; junction bases outside the gene matches: 1. Germline V CDR1 and CDR2: MNHEY, SVGAGI. CDR3 size: 14 residues. CDR3 coding DNA: TGTGCCAGCAGTCGGGACAGGGGCTCCTACGAGCAGTACTTC. It yields the protein CASSRDRGSYEQYF.

In its sample, this clone was seen once. The genes are TRBV4-1 and TRBJ1-1; D gene uncertain. Germline CDR1 MGHRA, CDR2 YSYEKL. This CDR3 is 15 amino acids long. Trimming took 0 bases from V and 4 from J, leaving 12 bases between them. The CDR3 loop is CASSQDGGLFTEAFF. CDR3 coding DNA: TGCGCCAGCAGCCAAGATGGAGGATTGTTCACTGAAGCTTTCTTT.

The V call is TRBV7-8, the J call TRBJ1-5; tentative D call: TRBD1 (5 bases). V was shortened by 5 bases and J by 0 bases, with 17 bases between the two germline ends. This CDR3 contains 17 residues. Germline V gene lookup returns CDR1 SGHVS and CDR2 FQNEAQ. This CDR3 reads CASSRTGLSYSNQPQHF. CDR3 nucleotide sequence: TGTGCCAGCAGCCGTACAGGCCTATCTTATAGCAATCAGCCCCAGCATTTT. The entire variable domain, with the rest obtained from reference TRBV7-8 and TRBJ1-5, is as follows: GAGVSQSPRYKVAKRGQDVALRCDPISGHVSLFWYQQALGQGPEFLTYFQNEAQLDKSGLPSDRFFAERPEGSVSTLKIQRTQQEDSAVYLCASSRTGLSYSNQPQHFGDGTRLSIL.

V gene TRBV28 combines with J gene TRBJ1-4; D not certain. Germline assignment: CDR1 MDHEN and CDR2 SYDVKM. The length of the CDR3 is 14 residues. Trimming took off 5 bases at V and 0 bases at J, with 7 bases between the two ends. As DNA, the CDR3 is TGTGCCAGCAGTAGACTTGCAACTAATGAAAAACTGTTTTTT. This sequence encodes CASSRLATNEKLFF.